This TCR beta chain was obtained from a study of cytomegalovirus exposure and HLA in healthy donors. Study observations and caveats: Being productive about 87% or about 30% of the time was typical of most TCR beta V segments in an earlier analysis. CMV antigen specificity was confirmed in vitro for a few CMV-associated chains.

About this clone itself: What it recognizes is unknown.

Trimming removed 4 bases from V and 3 bases from J, with 9 bases in between. The CDR3 has 13 residues. CDR1 is SGHRS and CDR2 is YFSETQ in the germline V gene. In the PCR, 60 Vbeta and 13 Jbeta primers were used. Some clones are missing from TCRdb's copy, which holds only in-frame ones; the method was immunoSEQ multiplex PCR. In the table there are roughly 96,000 clones, about four fifths of which are singletons. V is TRBV5-1 and J is TRBJ2-3, with D unclear. The clonotype was recovered from a female donor in good health and CMV-seropositive. Sequencing was carried out using PBMCs. The CDR3 nucleotides read TGCGCCAGCAGCCGTCTGGAGACAGATACGCAGTATTTT. Amino acid sequence: CASSRLETDTQYF.